A selection of T cell receptor beta chains follows, all from one sample in a study of T cells during gluten challenge in celiac disease. One entry per CDR3 protein, called by TCRdb with MiXCR from the single-cell sequencing reads. The table has around 260 distinct CDR3 sequences, roughly 13% seen once; the top ten hold roughly 32%. Sequencing used gluten-specific CD4+ T cells sorted from blood using tetramers, obtained at baseline or on day 6, 14 or 28 of gluten challenge (not recorded which). Receptors originate from a female donor with celiac disease. CDR3s include the opening cysteine and the closing phenylalanine or tryptophan. A D gene is named only where the DNA matches it firmly. The size field is filled for only some rows; it gives once, few, many or a size class.

j_call | v_call | d_call | cdr3_length | clone_size | cdr3_nt | cdr3_aa
TRBJ1-1 | TRBV4-1 | . | 14 | few | TGCGCCAGCAGCCAACCCACTTTCGGAGTAGAGGCTTTCTTT | CASSQPTFGVEAFF
TRBJ2-2 | TRBV7-6 | . | 14 | hyperexpanded | TGTGCCAGCAGCTTAGTACAGGATGGGGGGGAGCTGTTTTTT | CASSLVQDGGELFF
TRBJ2-7 | TRBV5-1 | . | 19 | medium-sized | TGCGCCAGCAGCTTGTTGTTAACGTCGCCTGGATCGTTTGCCTACGAGCAGTACTTC | CASSLLLTSPGSFAYEQYF
TRBJ2-2 | TRBV5-1 | TRBD2 | 16 | many | TGCGCCAGCACCCCTGGTCTAGCGGGATGGACCGGGGAGCTGTTTTTT | CASTPGLAGWTGELFF
TRBJ2-3 | TRBV5-1 | . | 15 | many | TGCGCCAGCAGCTTCGGACAGACAAGCACAGATACGCAGTATTTT | CASSFGQTSTDTQYF
TRBJ1-1 | TRBV20-1 | . | 12 | hyperexpanded | TGCAGTGTCAAGTCTGGGAACACTGAAGCTTTCTTT | CSVKSGNTEAFF
TRBJ2-3 | TRBV6-6 | . | 15 | . | TGTGCCAGCAGTTACCCGACAGGCCCTACAGATACGCAGTATTTT | CASSYPTGPTDTQYF
TRBJ1-2 | TRBV6-2/TRBV6-3 | . | 14 | medium-sized | TGTGCCAGCACAGGTTTACAGGCCAGGGGCGGCTACACCTTC | CASTGLQARGGYTF
TRBJ2-5 | TRBV29-1 | TRBD1 | 12 | hyperexpanded | TGCAGCGTTGCGACAGGGTGGGAGACCCAGTACTTC | CSVATGWETQYF
TRBJ2-2 | TRBV29-1 | . | 13 | medium-sized | TGCAGCGTTGGCGGGGGCGGGACCGGGGAGCTGTTTTTT | CSVGGGGTGELFF
TRBJ2-6 | TRBV20-1 | . | 17 | medium-sized | TGCAGTGCTAGAGCAGTTTTAGATTTCTCTGGGGCCAACGTCCTGACTTTC | CSARAVLDFSGANVLTF
TRBJ2-2 | TRBV30 | . | 15 | large | TGTGCCTGGAGTCCACAGGGTTGGGACACCGGGGAGCTGTTTTTT | CAWSPQGWDTGELFF
TRBJ2-3 | TRBV7-7 | TRBD2 | 14 | hyperexpanded | TGTGCCAGCAGTACGCTAGCGGGAGGCGATACGCAGTATTTT | CASSTLAGGDTQYF
TRBJ2-5 | TRBV29-1 | TRBD2 | 12 | large | TGCAGCGGGGGCGGCTGGGAGGGGACCCAGTACTTC | CSGGGWEGTQYF
TRBJ1-5 | TRBV10-1 | . | 13 | few | TGCGCCAGCAGCCTAGACAGCAATCAGCCCCAGCATTTT | CASSLDSNQPQHF
TRBJ1-3 | TRBV7-2 | . | 17 | medium-sized | TGTGCCAGCAGCTTAGTGCCAGGAACTATCTCTGGAAACACCATATATTTT | CASSLVPGTISGNTIYF
TRBJ2-7 | TRBV29-1 | . | 12 | . | TGCAGCGTGAAAGGCTCGGGAGACGAGCAGTACTTC | CSVKGSGDEQYF
TRBJ2-3 | TRBV7-9 | . | 14 | many | TGTGCCAGCAGCTTAGCGCACTTCACAGATACGCAGTATTTT | CASSLAHFTDTQYF
TRBJ2-3 | TRBV19 | . | 13 | once | TGTGCCACCGGTCTCGCGTGGGGAGATACGCAGTATTTT | CATGLAWGDTQYF
TRBJ2-1 | TRBV2 | . | 12 | medium-sized | TGTGCCAGCAGTGAGTACGGCGGTGAGCAGTTCTTC | CASSEYGGEQFF
TRBJ1-2 | TRBV2 | . | 12 | . | TGTGCCAGCAGGCAGACGAGGGATGGCTACACCTTC | CASRQTRDGYTF
TRBJ1-2 | TRBV7-6 | TRBD1 | 13 | medium-sized | TGTGCCAGCAGCTTAGGACAGGGTACGGGCTACACCTTC | CASSLGQGTGYTF
TRBJ1-2 | TRBV20-1 | . | 11 | large | TGCAGTGTCGGGACGGACTATGGCTACACCTTC | CSVGTDYGYTF
TRBJ1-4 | TRBV29-1 | . | 12 | . | TGCAGCGTAGCCTACAGCGATGAAAAACTGTTTTTT | CSVAYSDEKLFF
TRBJ2-3 | TRBV5-1 | . | 17 | medium-sized | TGCGCCAGCAGTCTCACCGCCGGGACCTTCAGCACAGATACGCAGTATTTT | CASSLTAGTFSTDTQYF
TRBJ2-3 | TRBV9 | TRBD2 | 15 | . | TGTGCCAGCAGCGTATGGCGGGGGGGCACAGATACGCAGTATTTT | CASSVWRGGTDTQYF
TRBJ2-7 | TRBV10-3 | . | 13 | medium-sized | TGTGCCATCAGTGTGGGACTCTCCTACGAGCAGTACTTC | CAISVGLSYEQYF
TRBJ2-5 | TRBV6-2/TRBV6-3 | TRBD2 | 15 | few | TGTGCCAGCAGCCCATGGACTAGCGGCCAAGAGACCCAGTACTTC | CASSPWTSGQETQYF
TRBJ1-1 | TRBV20-1 | . | 11 | . | TGCAGTGCTAGGGAGGCCACTGAAGCTTTCTTT | CSAREATEAFF
TRBJ2-2 | TRBV4-3 | . | 18 | . | TGCGCCAGCAGCCGCCAGACCCATCAGGGCCTATACCCCGGGGAGCTGTTTTTT | CASSRQTHQGLYPGELFF
TRBJ2-2 | TRBV7-2 | . | 17 | large | TGTGCCAGCAGCTTATTCGGCAGACAGGACCCTACCGGGGAGCTGTTTTTT | CASSLFGRQDPTGELFF
TRBJ2-5 | TRBV5-1 | . | 11 | hyperexpanded | TGCGCCAGCAGTTTCGAAGAGACCCAGTACTTC | CASSFEETQYF
TRBJ2-1 | TRBV6-2/TRBV6-3 | TRBD2 | 13 | large | TGTGCCAGCAGTTACTCCCATGAGGGACTACAGTTCTTC | CASSYSHEGLQFF
TRBJ1-5 | TRBV20-1 | . | 12 | . | TGCAGTGCTATAGGGAGCAATCAGCCCCAGCATTTT | CSAIGSNQPQHF
TRBJ1-5 | TRBV7-8 | . | 17 | hyperexpanded | TGTGCCAGCAGCTCGATCGGGTCCCAGGCCCCCAATCAGCCCCAGCATTTT | CASSSIGSQAPNQPQHF
TRBJ2-3 | TRBV5-1 | TRBD2 | 15 | medium-sized | TGCGCCAGCAGCTTGCTTACTAGCGGTCCAGATACGCAGTATTTT | CASSLLTSGPDTQYF
TRBJ2-4 | TRBV7-2 | TRBD1 | 15 | . | TGTGCCAGCAGCATTCGGACAGGTGATGGGAACATTCAGTACTTC | CASSIRTGDGNIQYF
TRBJ1-5 | TRBV7-8 | . | 14 | few | TGTGCCAGCAGCCTTCCTTCAAGCAATCAGCCCCAGCATTTT | CASSLPSSNQPQHF
TRBJ1-1 | TRBV4-3 | . | 13 | . | TGCGCCAGCAGCCAGGGAATGAACACTGAAGCTTTCTTT | CASSQGMNTEAFF
TRBJ1-2 | TRBV19 | TRBD1 | 15 | large | TGTGCCAGTGATTTCAGTTTTGGACAGGGAAATGGCTACACCTTC | CASDFSFGQGNGYTF
TRBJ2-2 | TRBV30 | . | 15 | many | TGTGCCTGGAGTAGGACGGGATGGGACACCGGGGAGCTGTTTTTT | CAWSRTGWDTGELFF
TRBJ1-1 | TRBV20-1 | . | 14 | few | TGCAGTGCTAGAGAACCTTCCGTGGGGACTGAAGCTTTCTTT | CSAREPSVGTEAFF
TRBJ1-3 | TRBV28 | . | 15 | medium-sized | TGTGCCAGCAGTATGACAGGACTCACTGGAAACACCATATATTTT | CASSMTGLTGNTIYF